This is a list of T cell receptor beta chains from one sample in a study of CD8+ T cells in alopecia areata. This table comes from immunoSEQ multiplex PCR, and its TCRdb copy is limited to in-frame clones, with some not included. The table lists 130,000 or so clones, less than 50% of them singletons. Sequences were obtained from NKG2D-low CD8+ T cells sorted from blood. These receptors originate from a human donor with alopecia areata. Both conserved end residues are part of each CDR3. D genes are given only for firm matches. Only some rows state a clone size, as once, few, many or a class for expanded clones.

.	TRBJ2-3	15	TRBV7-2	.	TGTGCCAGCAGCCCTATCCCCACCATCACCTATACGCAGTATTTT	CASSPIPTITYTQYF
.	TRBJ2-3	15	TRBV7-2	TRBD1	TGTGCCAGCAGCGCCCCGGGACAGGGAACAGATACGCAGTATTTT	CASSAPGQGTDTQYF
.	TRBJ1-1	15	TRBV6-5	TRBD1	TGTGCCAGCAGCCGCTCGACAGGGGATAACACTGAAGCTTTCTTT	CASSRSTGDNTEAFF
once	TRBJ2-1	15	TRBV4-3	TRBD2	TGCGCCAGCAGCCAGCTTAGCGGGAGGGCCGATGAGCAGTTCTTC	CASSQLSGRADEQFF
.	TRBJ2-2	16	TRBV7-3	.	TGTGCCAGCATCCCCTCGACCTGGCGTCGGACCGGGGAGCTGTTTTTT	CASIPSTWRRTGELFF
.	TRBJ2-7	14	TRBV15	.	TGTGCCACCAGCACCCGGGGCCTCACCTACGAGCAGTACTTC	CATSTRGLTYEQYF
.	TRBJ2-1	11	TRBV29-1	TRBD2	TGCAGCGTATCAGCGGGGGGGGAGCAGTTCTTC	CSVSAGGEQFF
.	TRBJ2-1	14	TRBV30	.	TGTGCCTGGAGTGGAAGACAGATCTACAATGAGCAGTTCTTC	CAWSGRQIYNEQFF
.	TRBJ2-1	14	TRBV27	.	TGTGCCAGCAGTTCGATAGGACTGTCCAATGAGCAGTTCTTC	CASSSIGLSNEQFF
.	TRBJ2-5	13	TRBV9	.	TGTGCCAGCAGCGCCGACGCCCCAGAGACCCAGTACTTC	CASSADAPETQYF
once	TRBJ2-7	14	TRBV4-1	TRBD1	TGCGCCAGCAGCGAACCGGACAGGGCCTACGAGCAGTACTTC	CASSEPDRAYEQYF
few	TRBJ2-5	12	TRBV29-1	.	TGCAGCGCTGGAGGCGGCCAAGAGACCCAGTACTTC	CSAGGGQETQYF
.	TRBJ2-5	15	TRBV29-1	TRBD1	TGCAGCGTCCGCTTGGGACAGGCCGGAGTGGGGACCCAGTACTTC	CSVRLGQAGVGTQYF
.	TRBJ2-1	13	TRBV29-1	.	TGCAGCGTTATGGCGCTAGTTCTTAATGAGCAGTTCTTC	CSVMALVLNEQFF
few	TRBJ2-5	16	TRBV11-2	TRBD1	TGTGCCAGCAGCTTAGGACAGGGGCGTTATTCTGAGACCCAGTACTTC	CASSLGQGRYSETQYF
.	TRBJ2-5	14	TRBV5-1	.	TGCGCCAGCAGCTTGGCCCCAGGGGAAGAGACCCAGTACTTC	CASSLAPGEETQYF
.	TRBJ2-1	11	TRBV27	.	TGTGCCAGCAGCACCCTTCGGGAGCAGTTCTTC	CASSTLREQFF
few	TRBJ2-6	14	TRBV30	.	TGTGCCTGGAGCAGGGGAGCTGGGGCCAACGTCCTGACTTTC	CAWSRGAGANVLTF
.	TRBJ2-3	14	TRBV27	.	TGTGCCAGCAGTTCGGACGCCCCTGGATGGACGCAGTATTTT	CASSSDAPGWTQYF
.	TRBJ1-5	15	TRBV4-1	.	TGCGCCAGCAGCCTACGGCAGGTTAGCAATCAGCCCCAGCATTTT	CASSLRQVSNQPQHF
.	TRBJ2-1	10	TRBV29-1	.	TGCGGGGGGTCCTACAATGAGCAGTTCTTC	CGGSYNEQFF
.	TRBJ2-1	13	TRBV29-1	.	TGCAGCGTGTGGGCCCCCTCTTCGGCTGAGCAGTTCTTC	CSVWAPSSAEQFF
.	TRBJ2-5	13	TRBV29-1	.	TGCAGCGTTGTGCTAGCCCGGGATGGGGCCCAGTACTTC	CSVVLARDGAQYF
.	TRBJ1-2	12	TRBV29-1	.	TGCAGCGTTGATGGGGGGTCTGATGGCTACACCTTC	CSVDGGSDGYTF
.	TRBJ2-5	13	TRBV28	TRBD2	TGTGCCAGCAGTTTATCGGGAGGAGAGACCCAGTACTTC	CASSLSGGETQYF
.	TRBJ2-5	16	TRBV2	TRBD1	TGTGCCAGCAGTGGACGACAGGGGGCGCTTGGAGAGACCCAGTACTTC	CASSGRQGALGETQYF
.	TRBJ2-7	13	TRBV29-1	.	TGCAGCGTTGAATCGGAGGGGACATACGAGCAGTACTTC	CSVESEGTYEQYF
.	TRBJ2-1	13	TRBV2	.	TGTGCCAGCAGTGAAGCGGGTAGGGGCGAGCAGTTCTTC	CASSEAGRGEQFF
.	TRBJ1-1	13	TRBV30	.	TGTGCCTGGAGTCAGACCAGGAACACTGAAGCTTTCTTT	CAWSQTRNTEAFF
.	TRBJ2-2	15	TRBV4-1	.	TGCGCCAGCAGCCAAGCACTGGCTAACACCGGGGAGCTGTTTTTT	CASSQALANTGELFF
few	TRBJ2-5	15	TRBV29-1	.	TGCAGCGTCCTTACCCCAGGGGAGTTGCAAGAGACCCAGTACTTC	CSVLTPGELQETQYF
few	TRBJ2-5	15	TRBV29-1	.	TGCAGCGTTGAAGGGGTGGCCCCGAATGCGGAGACCCAGTACTTC	CSVEGVAPNAETQYF
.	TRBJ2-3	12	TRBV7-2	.	TGTGCCAGCAGCTTGGCCACAGATACGCAGTATTTT	CASSLATDTQYF
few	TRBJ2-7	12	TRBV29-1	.	TGCAGCGCATCAGGGGAATCCTACGAGCAGTACTTC	CSASGESYEQYF
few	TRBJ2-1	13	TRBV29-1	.	TGCAGCGTGGAGTATAGCTCCTACAATGAGCAGTTCTTC	CSVEYSSYNEQFF
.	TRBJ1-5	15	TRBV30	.	TGTGCCTGGAGTTTCGACGGAGATAGCAATCAGCCCCAGCATTTT	CAWSFDGDSNQPQHF
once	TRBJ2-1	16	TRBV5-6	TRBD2	TGTGCCAGCAGCTTGGCCCTAGCGGGAGCATGGAATGAGCAGTTCTTC	CASSLALAGAWNEQFF
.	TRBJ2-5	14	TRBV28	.	TGTGCCAGCAGTCCCAGGGTCGTTAGGGAGACCCAGTACTTC	CASSPRVVRETQYF
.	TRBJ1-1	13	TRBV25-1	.	TGTGCCAGCAGATGGGGATCCAACACTGAAGCTTTCTTT	CASRWGSNTEAFF
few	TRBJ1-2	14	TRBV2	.	TGTGCTTCCCCCGGACAGCTCCGTAACTATGGCTACACCTTC	CASPGQLRNYGYTF
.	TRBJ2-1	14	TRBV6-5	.	TGTGCCAGCAGTTACTCGGGCAACTACAATGAGCAGTTCTTC	CASSYSGNYNEQFF
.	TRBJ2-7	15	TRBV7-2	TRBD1	TGTGCCAGCAGCTTATTCACAGGGGGCGCATACGAGCAGTACTTC	CASSLFTGGAYEQYF
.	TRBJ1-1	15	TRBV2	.	TGTGCCAGCAGTGAAGGACCAGGGGTGAACACTGAAGCTTTCTTT	CASSEGPGVNTEAFF
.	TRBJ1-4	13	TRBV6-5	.	TGTGCCAGTTCGGGTCAGGGGTCTGAAAAACTGTTTTTT	CASSGQGSEKLFF
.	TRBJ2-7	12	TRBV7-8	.	TGTGCCAGCAGCTTCGGGGTCTACGAGCAGTACTTC	CASSFGVYEQYF
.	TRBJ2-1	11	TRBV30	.	TGTGCCTGGAGTGAGGGAAATGAGCAGTTCTTC	CAWSEGNEQFF
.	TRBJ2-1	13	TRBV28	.	TGTGCCAGCAGTCCCCAAGGTGGGAATGAGCAGTTCTTC	CASSPQGGNEQFF
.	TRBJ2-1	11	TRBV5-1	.	TGCGCCAGCAGCCTAGGAAGTGAGCAGTTCTTC	CASSLGSEQFF
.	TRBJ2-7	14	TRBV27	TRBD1	TGTGCCAGCAGTCCCGGGACAGGGCCCTACGAGCAGTACTTC	CASSPGTGPYEQYF
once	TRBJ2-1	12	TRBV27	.	TGTGCCAGCAGCCCCCGTCACAATGAGCAGTTCTTC	CASSPRHNEQFF
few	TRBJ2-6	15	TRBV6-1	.	TGTGCCAGCAGTGAAGGGGGATCGGGGGCCAACGTCCTGACTTTC	CASSEGGSGANVLTF
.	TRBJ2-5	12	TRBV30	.	TGTGCCTGGAGCGGCATTCAAGAGACCCAGTACTTC	CAWSGIQETQYF